Listed here are 7 T cell receptor beta chains from one sample, sequenced in a study of blood T cell repertoires in COVID-19. TCRdb keeps only in-frame clones here, not all; method: immunoSEQ multiplex PCR. The table has about 250,000 clones, 70% to 90% seen once; the top ten hold around 5.5%. Input material: peripheral blood. The receptor source for this set is a man aged 50-60 years with COVID-19, enrolled during active disease.

This clone appeared a few times. The gene calls are TRBV27 and TRBJ2-1; possibly TRBD1 for D (6 bases). This CDR3 is 14 amino acids long. Per germline, CDR1 MNHEY and CDR2 SMNVEV (reference sequence). Trimming left V 3 bases short and J 4 bases short, with 10 bases between. Written as DNA, the CDR3 is TGTGCCAGCAGTTTCTCAGGGGCTTACAATGAGCAGTTCTTC. Translation gives CASSFSGAYNEQFF.

The sample holds one count of this clone. The V gene is TRBV12-3 or TRBV12-4, the J gene TRBJ2-7; 7 bases are shared with TRBD1. CDR3 length: 13 amino acids. Trimming removed 6 bases from V and 6 bases from J; junction bases left unmatched: 8. CDR3 in amino acids: CASSARGSGEQYF. CDR3 DNA: TGTGCCAGCAGCGCCAGGGGGTCGGGCGAGCAGTACTTC.

The chain combines TRBV6-2 or TRBV6-3 with TRBJ2-1; 12 bases line up with TRBD2. This CDR3 has 15 residues. Trimming took 8 bases from V and 6 from J; bases not matched to a gene: 8. CDR1 MNHEY and CDR2 SVGEGT come from the germline V gene. CDR3 nucleotides: TGTGCCAGCGGCCCCTTGGGACTAGCGGGCAATGAGCAGTTCTTC. As protein: CASGPLGLAGNEQFF.

Only one count was recorded for this clone. This chain joins TRBV19 and TRBJ2-5, with 10 bases identical to TRBD2. The trim removed 2 bases at V and 1 base at J, leaving 7 bases unmatched. The germline V gene has CDR1 LNHDA and CDR2 SQIVND (reference sequence). This CDR3 region has 17 residues. The CDR3 nucleotides read TGTGCCAGTAGTATATGGATAACTAGCGGGGTCCAAGAGACCCAGTACTTC. The encoded protein is CASSIWITSGVQETQYF.

The sample holds a few counts of this clone. This chain uses TRBV27 with TRBJ2-7; maybe TRBD1 (5 bases). CDR3 length: 15 residues. V lost 6 bases to trimming and J lost 0 bases, with 15 bases between them. The germline gives CDR1 MNHEY, CDR2 SMNVEV (reference sequence). Here the CDR3 reads CASRSGLGVSYEQYF. For the CDR3, the DNA is TGTGCCAGCAGGTCAGGTTTAGGGGTCTCCTACGAGCAGTACTTC.

The genes are TRBV10-3 and TRBJ1-1; D unresolved. V lost 1 base and J lost 4, with 10 bases in between. The germline V gene encodes CDR1 ENHRY and CDR2 SYGVKD. The CDR3 sequence is 14 residues long. This CDR3 is CAISEFVGSTEAFF. The DNA of the CDR3 is TGTGCCATCAGTGAGTTTGTAGGGAGCACTGAAGCTTTCTTT.

Only one count was recorded for this clone. The chain employs TRBV3-1 (or the pseudogene TRBV3-2) and TRBJ2-1, with 14 bases that match TRBD2. The trim removed 4 bases at V and 2 bases at J, leaving 7 bases unmatched. Germline V gives CDR1 LGHDT, CDR2 YNNKEL (reference sequence). The CDR3 spans 18 residues. This CDR3 reads CASSPGTSGGPPYNEQFF. DNA for the CDR3: TGTGCCAGCAGCCCCGGGACTAGCGGGGGTCCTCCCTACAATGAGCAGTTCTTC.